The 22 T cell receptor beta chains below were found in one sample sequenced in a study of blood T cells in healthy people across ages. The use of a sample-barcoded 5' primer and a J-beta primer mix characterized a second PCR of roughly 6 to 11 cycles. TCRdb recomputed calls from the 5' RACE reads with MiXCR, one row per CDR3 protein. Of around 870,000 distinct CDR3 sequences detected, 29% appear once; the ten largest clones hold around 15%. The specimen was blood. The origin of the receptors is an elderly woman in good health.

As regards this clonotype: A much larger clone is a single base away; this may be a read error. The chain carries TRBV10-3 and TRBJ2-2; a weak D match, TRBD2 (6 bases). The V gene lost 3 bases and the J gene lost 6 bases, with 17 bases spanning the gap. Germline-derived CDR1 and CDR2 are ENHRY and SYGVKD. The length of the CDR3 is 16 residues. The CDR3 nucleotides read TGTGCCATCAGTGACCGGGGACGGGGGAAGTCCGGGGAGCTGTTTTTT. Protein: CAISDRGRGKSGELFF.

As DNA, the CDR3 is TGCAGTGCTAGTTGGTCGGGGGAGCCCCAGCATTTT. Protein product: CSASWSGEPQHF. The chain links TRBV20-1 to TRBJ1-5; tentatively, D is TRBD1 (5 bases). This CDR3 comprises 12 residues. V lost 3 bases and J 8 bases, leaving 11 bases between the germline ends. Germline CDR1 reads DFQATT; CDR2 reads SNEGSKA (reference sequence).

There are a few counts of this clonotype. With a much larger clone just one base away, this may be a read error. The V gene is TRBV29-1, the J gene TRBJ2-3; TRBD1 is a possible D gene (6 bases). CDR1 and CDR2 (germline): SQVTM, ANQGSEA. The CDR3 contains 12 residues. The CDR3 nucleotides read TGCAGCATTGAACAGGGTCCAGATACGCAGTATTTT. Amino acids: CSIEQGPDTQYF.

This clonotype was found a few times. Just one base apart from a much larger clone, this may be a read error. The V and J genes are TRBV14 and TRBJ1-2, with TRBD1 identical over 7 bases. Germline V gene data show CDR1 as SGHDN and CDR2 as FVKESK. The CDR3 covers 13 residues. Trimming removed 4 bases from V and 3 bases from J; junction bases left unmatched: 2. CDR3 loop: CASSPGQHYGYTF. CDR3 bases: TGTGCCAGCAGCCCGGGACAGCACTATGGCTACACCTTC.

This CDR3 reads CASSLAPDRLWNEQFF. For the CDR3, the DNA is TGTGCCAGCAGCTTAGCGCCTGACAGATTGTGGAATGAGCAGTTCTTC. The chain couples TRBV7-2 to TRBJ2-1, with D possibly being TRBD1 (5 bases). Germline V gene sequence: CDR1 SGHTA, CDR2 FQGNSA. The CDR3 is 16 residues long. V lost 0 bases to trimming and J lost 7 bases, with 16 bases between them.

This clonotype was counted only a few times. The rearrangement links TRBV24-1 to TRBJ2-1; 15 bases agree with TRBD2. V dropped 4 bases and J dropped 8; count of bases not matched to a gene: 5. The CDR3 has 16 residues. Germline CDR1 KGHDR, CDR2 SFDVKD. In DNA form, the CDR3 reads TGTGCCACCAGTGACGGGACTAGCGGGGGGTACGATGAGCAGTTCTTC. It is translated as CATSDGTSGGYDEQFF.

Only a few counts were recorded for this clonotype. J is TRBJ2-3 and V is TRBV4-2; 14 bases line up with TRBD2. The CDR3 covers 16 residues. Germline CDR1 LGHNA, CDR2 YNFKEQ. V lost 4 bases and J lost 5; bases outside the gene matches: 5. DNA of the CDR3: TGTGCCAGCAGCCCGACTAGCGGGGGGGCCCAAGATACGCAGTATTTT. Translation gives CASSPTSGGAQDTQYF.

This clonotype was counted many times. The V and J genes are TRBV5-6 and TRBJ2-5; 8 nucleotides match TRBD1. V gave up 4 bases and J gave up 5 bases; unmatched junction bases: 10. CDR3 length: 15 residues. From germline, CDR1 is SGHDT and CDR2 YYEEEE. CDR3 sequence reads: CASSPGTGWEETQYF. The DNA of the CDR3 is TGTGCCAGCAGCCCAGGGACAGGATGGGAGGAGACCCAGTACTTC.

A few counts support this clonotype. This chain links TRBV11-2 with TRBJ1-6; D may be TRBD1 (6 bases). The length of the CDR3 is 17 residues. CDR1 is SGHAT, CDR2 FQNNGV, per germline. Trimming stripped 5 bases from V and 6 bases from J, with 20 bases between. The CDR3 is CASSPGAGGPFNSPLHF. The CDR3 coding sequence is TGTGCCAGCAGCCCCGGTGCTGGGGGGCCGTTTAATTCACCCCTCCACTTT.

Note on this clonotype: Possible read error: a much larger clone is one base away. V gene TRBV20-1 combines with J gene TRBJ2-7, with 7 bases that match TRBD2. CDR1 DFQATT and CDR2 SNEGSKA come from the germline V gene (reference sequence). V gave up 2 bases and J gave up 8 bases; unmatched junction bases: 6. CDR3 length: 12 amino acids. In DNA form, the CDR3 reads TGCAGTGCTAGACGGGGAGGGGCTCAGCAGTACTTC. It specifies CSARRGGAQQYF.

The CDR3 coding sequence is TGCGCCAGCACGGATAGGGGTCAGGGGGTCACCGGGGAGCTGTTTTTT. It specifies CASTDRGQGVTGELFF. This rearrangement joins TRBV5-1 to TRBJ2-2, with 7 bases lining up with TRBD1. Germline CDR1 SGHRS, CDR2 YFSETQ. CDR3 length: 16 residues. Trimming at V came to 6 bases and at J to 4 bases, leaving 12 bases not matched to a gene.

The rearrangement uses TRBV7-2 and TRBJ2-7; the D gene could be TRBD1 or TRBD2 (5 bases each). This CDR3 has 15 amino acids. V was trimmed by 5 bases and J by 3 bases, leaving 17 bases between them. The germline gives CDR1 SGHTA, CDR2 FQGNSA. The CDR3 DNA is TGTGCCAGCAGCGCGACCGGGACGCTCCTCTACGAGCAGTACTTC. Protein product: CASSATGTLLYEQYF. The full variable domain, in which reference TRBV7-2 and TRBJ2-7 provide the parts outside the CDR3, is GAGVSQSPSNKVTEKGKDVELRCDPISGHTALYWYRQSLGQGLEFLIYFQGNSAPDKSGLPSDRFSAERTGGSVSTLTIQRTQQEDSAVYLCASSATGTLLYEQYFGPGTRLTVT.

This clonotype was seen a few times. The chain uses TRBV6-5 and TRBJ2-2; D is uncertain. V was shortened by 2 bases and J by 0 bases, with 13 bases between the two germline ends. The CDR3 is 17 amino acids. In germline, CDR1 is MNHEY, CDR2 SVGAGI. CDR3 region: CASSYVMGSPNTGELFF. CDR3 DNA sequence: TGTGCCAGCAGTTACGTTATGGGCAGCCCGAACACCGGGGAGCTGTTTTTT.

A few counts support this clonotype. V gene TRBV20-1 combines with J gene TRBJ2-5, with 7 bases that match TRBD2. CDR3 length equals 15 residues. CDR1 and CDR2 (germline): DFQATT, SNEGSKA (reference sequence). V was pared by 0 bases and J by 5 bases, with 9 bases of the junction left unmatched. CDR3 amino acids: CSAREGREVGETQYF. DNA for the CDR3: TGCAGTGCTAGAGAGGGGAGGGAGGTGGGGGAGACCCAGTACTTC.

This chain joins TRBV3-1 and TRBJ2-1; TRBD2 is a possible D gene (5 bases). Trimming took 6 bases from V and 7 from J, leaving 16 bases between them. This CDR3 has 14 amino acids. Germline CDR1 LGHDT, CDR2 YNNKEL (reference sequence). The CDR3 DNA is TGTGCCAGCAGAGATTTAACGGGGTTTAATGAGCAGTTCTTC. Translation gives CASRDLTGFNEQFF.

The chain employs TRBV3-1 and TRBJ2-5; D gene ambiguous. The CDR3 sequence is 14 residues long. V lost 2 bases and J lost 2, with 9 bases in between. CDR1 is LGHDT and CDR2 is YNNKEL in the germline V gene (reference sequence). CDR3 sequence reads: CASSQKGNQETQYF. Written as DNA, the CDR3 is TGTGCCAGCAGCCAAAAGGGAAATCAAGAGACCCAGTACTTC.

This clonotype was detected ten times or more. The chain has TRBV27 and TRBJ2-3; D is unclear. Looked up from germline, CDR1 is MNHEY and CDR2 is SMNVEV (reference sequence). The CDR3 sequence is 14 residues long. The V end lost 4 bases, the J end lost 0 bases, and 8 bases lay between the germline ends. CDR3 bases: TGTGCCAGCAGTTACTCCCCTAGCACAGATACGCAGTATTTT. Protein product: CASSYSPSTDTQYF.

This clonotype was detected only once. A much more abundant neighbour one base away suggests this may be a read error. The chain employs TRBV7-9 and TRBJ2-1; D gene unclear. The germline V gene encodes CDR1 SEHNR and CDR2 FQNEAQ (reference sequence). V lost 5 bases and J 8 bases, leaving 16 bases between the germline ends. The CDR3 has 14 residues. The CDR3 loop reads CASSPGSEFYEQFF. CDR3 bases: TGTGCCAGCAGCCCTGGGTCGGAGTTCTATGAGCAGTTCTTC.

DNA for the CDR3: TGTGCCAGCAGCCATCCCTGGGGCAAAGAGACCCAGTACTTC. Its translation: CASSHPWGKETQYF. The rearrangement links TRBV7-2 to TRBJ2-5; D is perhaps TRBD1 (5 bases). The CDR3 extends over 14 amino acids. Trimming pared 5 bases from V and 3 bases from J, leaving 13 bases between. The germline V gene has CDR1 SGHTA and CDR2 FQGNSA.

This CDR3 reads CASSLVLGQGSGNTIYF. The CDR3 DNA reads TGTGCCAGCAGCTTAGTGCTGGGGCAGGGCTCTGGAAACACCATATATTTT. The genes are TRBV7-9 and TRBJ1-3, with D possibly being TRBD1 (5 bases). Trimming took off 1 base at V and 0 bases at J, with 13 bases between the two ends. The CDR3 extends over 17 amino acids. CDR1 is SEHNR, CDR2 FQNEAQ, per germline (reference sequence).

This rearrangement joins TRBV10-3 to TRBJ2-1, with a tentative D call TRBD1 (6 bases). V was cut by 1 base and J by 4 bases, with 20 bases left in between. The CDR3 spans 18 residues. In germline, CDR1 is ENHRY, CDR2 SYGVKD. CDR3 region: CAISEWRTGTLSYNEQFF. As DNA, the CDR3 is TGTGCCATCAGTGAGTGGCGTACTGGGACACTTTCTTACAATGAGCAGTTCTTC.

This clonotype was counted many times. The rearrangement uses TRBV4-1 and TRBJ2-7; the D gene could be TRBD1 or TRBD2 (6 bases each). The CDR3 is 14 residues long. Deletions cut 1 base from V and 5 bases from J, with 12 bases between. Germline V gene data show CDR1 as MGHRA and CDR2 as YSYEKL. The CDR3 DNA follows: TGCGCCAGCAGCCAAGTCGGGCGGGACAACGAGCAGTACTTC. It codes for CASSQVGRDNEQYF.